Here is one T cell receptor (beta chain) with its context. In this sample, this clone turned up once. Its antigen is currently not known. No much larger clone exists at a distance of one base, and base qualities are not known. The immunoSEQ Assay, a bias-controlled multiplex PCR, was used to amplify TCRbeta CDR3 regions from genomic DNA. Under the source paper's analysis protocol: Nucleated cell counts per sample were estimated from amplification of reference gene primers within the assay. To quantify the absolute abundance of each unique TCRbeta CDR3 rearrangement, sequence reads were collapsed and filtered. For each sample, productive Simpson clonality was calculated as the square root of Simpson's diversity index across productive rearrangements. TCRdb mirrors the immuneACCESS table, restricted to in-frame sequences. Some clones are absent from its copies; in checked studies, under half trace to an unresolved V gene, and the reason for the others is unknown. D and trimming come from the DNA, and the V and J calls and clone size come from that table. This sample lists roughly 49,000 clones; 90% to 95% were detected once. Clones ranked in the top ten supply more than 8% of the sample.

Between the V and J ends, shortened by 6 bases and 7 bases respectively, the junction contains 18 bases. The CDR3 runs 14 amino acids, cysteine and phenylalanine included. This entry keeps only the CDR3 DNA: 42 bases, framed from base 1. The germline V gene gives CDR1 as SNHLY and CDR2 as FYNNEI. The data derive from a study of blood T cell repertoires in COVID-19 (dated by TCRdb to about 2020). Regarding the complete study: The collaborator samples originated in the United States, Italy and Spain and spanned the acute and convalescent phases of COVID-19. The samples were drawn from two sources: the first 160 participants of the ongoing ImmuneRACE study, and approximately 1,300 subjects contributed by 6 global collaborators. Nearly every sample came with metadata listing a de-identified subject ID, COVID-19 status, age in years and sex. HLA class I and class II types, where available, came from metadata supplied by the sample provider rather than from assay-based typing. The repertoires were released in a freely available public database meant as a resource for research on the immune response to SARS-CoV-2. Subjects who had been exposed to COVID-19, were actively infected with it, or had recovered from it provided the deeply sampled blood TCRbeta repertoires that made up the dataset. The prospective study material was composed of cDNA or gDNA derived from T cells, B-cell-depleted T cells, or PBMCs. Overall results and qualifications from the work: Clinical and demographic metadata were provided uncurated, with the amount varying by source and participant.

Whole blood was collected in K2EDTA tubes by collaborating institutions according to the institutions' own protocols. For TCRbeta analysis, collaborator samples were shipped as frozen whole blood, as isolated PBMCs, or as DNA extracted from either sample type. The rearranged segments are TRBV2 and TRBJ2-5; possibly the D gene is TRBD2, per 6 matching bases. This sequence was found in a woman aged 80 or older with acute or convalescent COVID-19. Sample: peripheral blood. The nucleotide sequence is given as TGTGCCAGCAGCCCTAGACTAGTCCAGGGGACCCAGTACTTC. Its translation reads: CASSPRLVQGTQYF.